The rows below give T cell receptor beta chains drawn from one sample of a study of T cells in narcolepsy. The repertoire was sequenced with immunoSEQ multiplex PCR; TCRdb's copy has only in-frame clones and lacks some. Of around 35,000 clones listed, around 80% are singletons. Material: memory (CD45RA-) CD4+ T cells from blood. The origin of the receptors is a human donor in good health. CDR3s include the opening cysteine and the closing phenylalanine or tryptophan. D genes are given only for firm matches. The size field is filled for only some rows; it gives once, few, many or a size class.

TRBV5-1,once,-,TRBJ2-5,TGCGCCAGCAGCGCCGGACTGGGAGAGACCCAGTACTTC,CASSAGLGETQYF
TRBV6-1,-,-,TRBJ1-5,TGTGCCAGCAGTAGTGCCCTTAGGGAGCGGCCCCAGCATTTT,CASSSALRERPQHF
TRBV5-4,-,-,TRBJ2-1,TGTGCCAGCAGCTTCGGGCAGTACAATGAGCAGTTCTTC,CASSFGQYNEQFF
TRBV14,-,-,TRBJ2-1,TGTGCCAGCAGCCAGGTGGTAGGGGCCCCTGGGCAGTTCTTC,CASSQVVGAPGQFF
TRBV18,-,TRBD2,TRBJ2-3,TGTGCCAGCTCACTCGGACTAGCGGGGATCACAGATACGCAGTATTTT,CASSLGLAGITDTQYF
TRBV4-2,-,TRBD1,TRBJ2-7,TGTGCCAGCAGCCAAGATTACGGGTGGACAGGGGGCATACGGGGAATGGACTACGAGCAGTACTTC,CASSQDYGWTGGIRGMDYEQYF
TRBV15,-,-,TRBJ2-3,TGTGCCACCAGCAGAGATGGCGCACCAGGACGCGGGGATACGCAGTATTTT,CATSRDGAPGRGDTQYF
TRBV10-3,few,TRBD2,TRBJ2-1,TGTGCCATCACCGGGACTACCCCCAGTGAGCAGTTCTTC,CAITGTTPSEQFF
TRBV2,-,-,TRBJ1-4,TGTGCCAGCAGGAAGGTGGGGGTGAGAGAAGAAAAACTGTTTTTT,CASRKVGVREEKLFF
TRBV4-2,-,-,TRBJ1-3,TGTGCCAGCAGCCAAGAGTTTACACAGGGAAACACCATATATTTT,CASSQEFTQGNTIYF
TRBV7-7,-,-,TRBJ2-2,TGTGCCACCATTGAGGGGGCGGGAACCGGGGAGCTGTTTTTT,CATIEGAGTGELFF
TRBV28,-,-,TRBJ1-2,TGTGCCAGCACCTCGGGGGTAAACTATGGCTACACCTTC,CASTSGVNYGYTF
TRBV6-5,-,TRBD2,TRBJ2-1,TGTGCCAGCGCATCCGGGACTAGCGGGTTCGGTGAGCAGTTCTTC,CASASGTSGFGEQFF
TRBV30,-,-,TRBJ2-7,TGTGCCTGGAGTAGCAGGGGGGGTGGCGAGCAGTACTTC,CAWSSRGGGEQYF
TRBV30,-,-,TRBJ1-6,TGTGCCTGGAGTGCCCTGGTAGGGAATTCACCCCTCCACTTT,CAWSALVGNSPLHF
TRBV2,-,-,TRBJ2-6,TGTGCCAGCAGCACGGACTCTGGGGCCAACGTCCTGACTTTC,CASSTDSGANVLTF
TRBV10-3,-,TRBD2,TRBJ2-1,TGTGCCATCAGTCTTAGCGGGGTAACTTACAATGAGCAGTTCTTC,CAISLSGVTYNEQFF
TRBV5-4,-,-,TRBJ1-1,TGTGCCACCTCCCTCAGGGGCCGCGGGAACACTGAAGCTTTCTTT,CATSLRGRGNTEAFF
TRBV11-2,few,-,TRBJ2-1,TGTGCCAGCAGCTTAAACAGCCTAAATGCGCAGTTCTTC,CASSLNSLNAQFF
TRBV7-2,-,TRBD2,TRBJ2-7,TGTGCCAGCAGCTTAGGCATAGCGGGGGGTATTGGCTACGAGCAGTACTTC,CASSLGIAGGIGYEQYF
TRBV10-3,-,TRBD1,TRBJ1-1,TGTGCCGTGTCAGGGGGCTGGGAAGCTTTCTTT,CAVSGGWEAFF
TRBV5-4,-,-,TRBJ2-7,TGTGCCAGCAGCTTCTATGGCGGGTCCTACGAGCAGTACTTC,CASSFYGGSYEQYF
TRBV18,-,-,TRBJ1-4,TGTGCCAGCTCACCACCCTCCAGGGGAGGGAAGGAAAAACTGTTTTTT,CASSPPSRGGKEKLFF
TRBV2,-,-,TRBJ2-2,TGTGCCAGCAGTGAACTACCGAACACCGGGGAGCTGTTTTTT,CASSELPNTGELFF
TRBV7-3,-,TRBD1,TRBJ2-2,TGTGCCAGCAGCTTAGGGACAGGGCCCGGGGAGCTGTTTTTT,CASSLGTGPGELFF
TRBV7-2,-,TRBD2,TRBJ2-7,TGTGCCAGCAGGGCGGGGGGGTTGGAGTACGAGCAGTACTTC,CASRAGGLEYEQYF
TRBV5-1,-,-,TRBJ2-5,TGCGCCAGCAGCTTGGGGGGCGCTGGGTTACAAGAGACCCAGTACTTC,CASSLGGAGLQETQYF
TRBV21-1,few,-,TRBJ2-3,TGTGCCAGCAGCAAACTCCGTTGGAGCGGGGGGTCAGGAGATACGCAGTATTTT,CASSKLRWSGGSGDTQYF
TRBV7-2,-,-,TRBJ2-7,TGTGCCAGCAGCTTAGAATACGAGCAGTACTTC,CASSLEYEQYF
TRBV2,-,TRBD1,TRBJ2-5,TGTGCCAGCAGGGCCAGGACAGGGGACCAAGAGACCCAGTACTTC,CASRARTGDQETQYF
TRBV5-1,-,TRBD2,TRBJ2-7,TGCGCCAGCAGCTCTGGGACTAGCGGATTCTCCTACGAGCAGTACTTC,CASSSGTSGFSYEQYF
TRBV6-6,few,TRBD2,TRBJ2-7,TGTGCCAGCAGTTACCCTAGCGGGGGAACCTACGAGCAGTACTTC,CASSYPSGGTYEQYF
TRBV7-9,-,-,TRBJ1-2,TGTGCCAGCAGCTTAGAGGCAGGGCCCCTACATGGCTACACCTTC,CASSLEAGPLHGYTF
TRBV6-5,-,-,TRBJ2-1,TGTGCCAGCAGTTACTCGAGGCAGAATGAGCAGTTCTTC,CASSYSRQNEQFF
TRBV5-1,-,-,TRBJ2-7,TGCGCCAGCAGCGGCGCCTACGAGCAGTACTTC,CASSGAYEQYF
TRBV27,-,TRBD2,TRBJ2-1,TGTGCCAGCAGTGCCCGACTAGCGGGAGACAATGAGCAGTTCTTC,CASSARLAGDNEQFF
TRBV6-5,-,-,TRBJ2-1,TGTGCCAGCAGCCGGGACTCCGCCCTCAATGAGCAGTTCTTC,CASSRDSALNEQFF
TRBV7-6,-,TRBD1,TRBJ1-2,TGTGCCAGCAGCTTAGGCGACAGGGGAGGTAGCTACACCTTC,CASSLGDRGGSYTF
TRBV14,-,-,TRBJ2-2,TGTGCCAGCACTTCGGCAGGGCACACCGGGGAGCTGTTTTTT,CASTSAGHTGELFF
TRBV2,-,-,TRBJ2-1,TGTGCCTCAACATCATACAATGAGCAGTTCTTC,CASTSYNEQFF
TRBV28,-,TRBD1,TRBJ1-3,TGTGCCAGCAGTTTTGAGGGGGCAAATGGAAACACCATATATTTT,CASSFEGANGNTIYF
TRBV10-3,-,-,TRBJ2-2,TGTGCCACCACTAACAAAGCGGCCACCGGGGAGCTGTTTTTT,CATTNKAATGELFF